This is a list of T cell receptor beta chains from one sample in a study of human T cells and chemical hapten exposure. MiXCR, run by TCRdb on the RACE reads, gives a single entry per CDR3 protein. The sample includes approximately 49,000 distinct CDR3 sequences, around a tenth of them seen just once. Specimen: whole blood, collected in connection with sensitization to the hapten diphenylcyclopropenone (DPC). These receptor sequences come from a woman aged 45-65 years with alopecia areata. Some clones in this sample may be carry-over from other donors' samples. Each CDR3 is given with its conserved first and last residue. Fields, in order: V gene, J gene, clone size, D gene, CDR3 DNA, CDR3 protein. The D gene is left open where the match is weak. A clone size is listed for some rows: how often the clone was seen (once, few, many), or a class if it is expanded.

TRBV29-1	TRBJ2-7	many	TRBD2	TGCAGCGTCGCCCCTGCGGGGGGCTACGAGCAGTACTTC	CSVAPAGGYEQYF
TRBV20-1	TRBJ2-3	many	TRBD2	TGCAGTACCGTGACTAGCGTTATGCAGTATTTT	CSTVTSVMQYF
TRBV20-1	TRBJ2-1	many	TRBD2	TGCAGTGCTAGACTAGCGGGAGGGATCAATGAGCAGTTCTTC	CSARLAGGINEQFF
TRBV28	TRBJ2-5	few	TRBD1	TGTGCCAGCAGTAATGACAGGGCCCCCCAAGAGACCCAGTACTTC	CASSNDRAPQETQYF
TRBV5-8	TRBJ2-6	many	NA	TGTGCCAGCAGCTACCGAGGGGCCAACGTCCTGACTTTC	CASSYRGANVLTF
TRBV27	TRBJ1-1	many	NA	TGTGCCAGCAGTCCTGTTGGTTCTCAAGCTTTCTTT	CASSPVGSQAFF
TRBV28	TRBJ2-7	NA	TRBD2	TGTGCCAGCTCTTCCGCTAGCGGCACCTACGAGCAGTACTTC	CASSSASGTYEQYF
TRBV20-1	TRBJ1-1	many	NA	TGCAGTGCTAACTTGCGGGGGGACACTGAAGCTTTCTTT	CSANLRGDTEAFF
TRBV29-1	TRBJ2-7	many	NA	TGCAGCGTGTCGGAAGTGTTGGGTAGGACCCTTCTAACCTACGAGCAGTACTTC	CSVSEVLGRTLLTYEQYF
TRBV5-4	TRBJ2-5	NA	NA	TGTGCCAGCAGCTTGGGGGGTCGAGCTCAAGAGACCCAGTACTTC	CASSLGGRAQETQYF
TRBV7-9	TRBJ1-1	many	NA	TGTGCCAGCAGTGACAGGAACACTGAAGCTTTCTTT	CASSDRNTEAFF
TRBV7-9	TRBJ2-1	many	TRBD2	TGTGGCACCACCGTTAGCGGGTTTGGATACAATGAGCAGTTCTTC	CGTTVSGFGYNEQFF
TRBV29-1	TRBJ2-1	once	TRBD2	TGCAGCGAGGCGGCTTGGACTAGCGCCGCGGAGCAGTTCTTC	CSEAAWTSAAEQFF
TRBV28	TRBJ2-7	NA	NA	TGTGCCAGCAGTCAGGGTCGGCTCGAGCAGTACTTC	CASSQGRLEQYF
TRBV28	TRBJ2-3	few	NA	TGTGCCACCTCAACGGGCAGCACAGATACGCAGTATTTT	CATSTGSTDTQYF
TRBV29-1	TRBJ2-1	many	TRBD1	TGCAGCGTTGAACCCGGACAGGGCGTGTCCTACAATGAGCAGTTCTTC	CSVEPGQGVSYNEQFF
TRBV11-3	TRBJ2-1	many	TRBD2	TGTGCCAGCAGCTTAGGACTAGCGGGAGTCTACAATGAGCAGTTCTTC	CASSLGLAGVYNEQFF
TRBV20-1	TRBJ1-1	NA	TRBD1	TGCAGTGCTAGGACAGGGCAGAGTACTGAAGCTTTCTTT	CSARTGQSTEAFF
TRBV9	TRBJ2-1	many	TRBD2	TGTGCCAGCAGGAAACTAGCGGGAGCTAGCAATGAGCAGTTCTTC	CASRKLAGASNEQFF
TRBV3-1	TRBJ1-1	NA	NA	TGTGCCAGCAGCCAAGATCCCGGCGGGGGGAACACTGAAGCTTTCTTT	CASSQDPGGGNTEAFF
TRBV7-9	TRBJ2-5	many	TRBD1	TGTGCCAGCAGCATCTATAGGACAGGGGAGACCCAGTACTTC	CASSIYRTGETQYF
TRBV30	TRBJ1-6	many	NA	TGTGCCTGGAGTTCAACATCGGATTCACCCCTCCACTTT	CAWSSTSDSPLHF
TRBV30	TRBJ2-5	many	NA	TGTGCCTGGAGGCCGCGGAGCCAAGAGACCCAGTACTTC	CAWRPRSQETQYF
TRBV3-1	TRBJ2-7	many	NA	TGTGCCAGCAGCCAACGATATCTCGAACGAGGAGAGCAGTACTTC	CASSQRYLERGEQYF
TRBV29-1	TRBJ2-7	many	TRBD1	TGCAGCGTTCCAGGGCAGGGGGCCTACGAGCAGTACTTC	CSVPGQGAYEQYF
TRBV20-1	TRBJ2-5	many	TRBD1	TGCAGTGCTACCCAACCGAGGGGGCGTTGGACCCAGTACTTC	CSATQPRGRWTQYF
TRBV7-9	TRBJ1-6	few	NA	TGTGCCAGCAGCTTATCCGGAGGATTCACTTCACCCCTCCACTTT	CASSLSGGFTSPLHF
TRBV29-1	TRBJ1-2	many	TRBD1	TGCAGCGTTAAGGGGGCGCTCGGCTACACCTTC	CSVKGALGYTF
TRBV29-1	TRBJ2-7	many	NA	TGCAGCGTTGAACAGGGGAGGTACGAGCAGTACTTC	CSVEQGRYEQYF
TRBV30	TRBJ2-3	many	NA	TGTGCCTGGAGCAGAGGGCTAGCAGCAGATACGCAGTATTTT	CAWSRGLAADTQYF
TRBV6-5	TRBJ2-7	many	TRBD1	TGTGCCAGCAGTACCTCAGGGGGCGGCTCCTACGAGCAGTACTTC	CASSTSGGGSYEQYF
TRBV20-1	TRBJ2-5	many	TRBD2	TGCAGTGCTAGAGATGGGACTAGCCAAGAGACCCAGTACTTC	CSARDGTSQETQYF
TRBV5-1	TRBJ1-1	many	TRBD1	TGCGCCAGCAGCCAAGGGACAGGGGCTAACACTGAAGCTTTCTTT	CASSQGTGANTEAFF
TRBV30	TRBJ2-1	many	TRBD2	TGTGCCTGGAATTCGGGGACTAGCGATTACAATGAGCAGTTCTTC	CAWNSGTSDYNEQFF
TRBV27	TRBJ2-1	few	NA	TGTGCCAGCAGTTCCACAGGGTACGCCGTCGATGAGCAGTTCTTC	CASSSTGYAVDEQFF
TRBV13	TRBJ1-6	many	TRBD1	TGTGCCAGTCAATCACAGGGGCTCAATTCACCCCTCCACTTT	CASQSQGLNSPLHF
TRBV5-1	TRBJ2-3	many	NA	TGCGCCAGCAGCTTACTGGATACGCAGTATTTT	CASSLLDTQYF
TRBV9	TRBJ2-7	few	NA	TGTGCCAGCAGCGTAGAGGGAGCGTTCTCCTACGAGCAGTACTTC	CASSVEGAFSYEQYF
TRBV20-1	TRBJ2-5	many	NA	TGCAGTGCTAGAGCCGGGACAACGCAAGAGACCCAGTACTTC	CSARAGTTQETQYF
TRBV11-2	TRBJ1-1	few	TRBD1	TGTGCCAGCAGTTTTGGACAGGGGGCTTCAGCTTTCTTT	CASSFGQGASAFF
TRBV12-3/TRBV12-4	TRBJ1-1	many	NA	TGTGCCAGCAGTTTAGCGAGGATAGGACTGAGAGGGGTTAGCACTGAAGCTTTCTTT	CASSLARIGLRGVSTEAFF
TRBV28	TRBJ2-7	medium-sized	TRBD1	TGTGCCAGCAGACCTCATAAGGGGACAGGGGATTCTGAGCAGTACTTC	CASRPHKGTGDSEQYF
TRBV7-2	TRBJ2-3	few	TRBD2	TGTGCCAGCAGCCGAGCCCCTAGCGGGAGTGGGACAGATACGCAGTATTTT	CASSRAPSGSGTDTQYF
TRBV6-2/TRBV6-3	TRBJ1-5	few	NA	TGTGCCAGCAGTTACGCGTCCCATCAGCCCCAGCATTTT	CASSYASHQPQHF
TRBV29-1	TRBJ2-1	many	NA	TGCAGCGTTGAATCCCTGAAGGGGGTCTACAATGAGCAGTTCTTC	CSVESLKGVYNEQFF
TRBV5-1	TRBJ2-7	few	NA	TGCGCCAGCACCCGGACGGAAGTTGGCGAGCAGTACTTC	CASTRTEVGEQYF
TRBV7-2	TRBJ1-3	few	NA	TGTGCCAGCAGTCCCACGCGGGTCTTCTCTGGAAACACCATATATTTT	CASSPTRVFSGNTIYF
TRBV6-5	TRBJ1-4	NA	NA	TGTGCCAGCAGTGCAACCGGGACCCTCGGTGGACTGTTTTTT	CASSATGTLGGLFF
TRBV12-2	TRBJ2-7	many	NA	TGTGCAAGTCGCTTATTCCAGAGGGCCTACGAGCAGTACTTC	CASRLFQRAYEQYF